This entry describes one T cell receptor (beta chain). Its antigen is not known. The study ran its PCR with 60 Vbeta and 13 Jbeta primers. Method: immunoSEQ multiplex PCR; TCRdb's copy keeps in-frame clones and lacks some. The sample shows over 150,000 clones, around 80% of them seen only once. These data originate in a study of cytomegalovirus exposure and HLA in healthy donors. Study conclusions and caveats: Later analysis suggested most CMV-associated TCR beta chains were HLA-restricted.

Germline loops: CDR1 SGDLS, CDR2 YYNGEE. CDR3 length equals 14 residues. Trimming at V came to 3 bases and at J to 3 bases, leaving 6 bases not matched to a gene. The clonotype was recovered from a woman in her fifties or sixties in good health and CMV-seropositive. The source material was PBMCs. This chain uses TRBV9 with TRBJ2-7; 7 nucleotides line up with TRBD1. DNA for the CDR3: TGTGCCAGCAGCGGCCGGGACAGCCGCTACGAGCAGTACTTC. Translated, it gives CASSGRDSRYEQYF. The variable domain in full, completed from reference TRBV9 and TRBJ2-7, reads DSGVTQTPKHLITATGQRVTLRCSPRSGDLSVYWYQQSLDQGLQFLIQYYNGEERAKGNILERFSAQQFPDLHSELNLSSLELGDSALYFCASSGRDSRYEQYFGPGTRLTVT.